The following is a TCR beta chain sequence with its context. This sample is drawn from a study of shared T cell receptors in the human thymus. Measured with immunoSEQ multiplex PCR; TCRdb has only the in-frame clones, and not every one. The table records approximately 730,000 clones, 80% to 90% of them present only once. The CDR3 contains 13 residues. Germline V gene data show CDR1 as LGHNA and CDR2 as YSLEER. The V segment lost 5 bases and the J segment 9 bases; nucleotides outside the gene matches: 3. These same data were also listed under a study on human thymus T cells. From that paper: Resections removed during corrective heart surgery provided the thymus tissue used. Use of V and J genes seemed skewed within the thymic and blood repertoires. There were highly overlapping thymic repertoires among unrelated individuals, as related research reported.

The sample was thymocytes. The receptor's source is a girl younger than two with a congenital heart defect. This chain links TRBV4-3 with TRBJ2-1; 11 bases fit TRBD2. CDR3 residues: CASSIAGGVEQFF. CDR3 coding DNA: TGCGCCAGCAGCATAGCGGGGGGGGTTGAGCAGTTCTTC.